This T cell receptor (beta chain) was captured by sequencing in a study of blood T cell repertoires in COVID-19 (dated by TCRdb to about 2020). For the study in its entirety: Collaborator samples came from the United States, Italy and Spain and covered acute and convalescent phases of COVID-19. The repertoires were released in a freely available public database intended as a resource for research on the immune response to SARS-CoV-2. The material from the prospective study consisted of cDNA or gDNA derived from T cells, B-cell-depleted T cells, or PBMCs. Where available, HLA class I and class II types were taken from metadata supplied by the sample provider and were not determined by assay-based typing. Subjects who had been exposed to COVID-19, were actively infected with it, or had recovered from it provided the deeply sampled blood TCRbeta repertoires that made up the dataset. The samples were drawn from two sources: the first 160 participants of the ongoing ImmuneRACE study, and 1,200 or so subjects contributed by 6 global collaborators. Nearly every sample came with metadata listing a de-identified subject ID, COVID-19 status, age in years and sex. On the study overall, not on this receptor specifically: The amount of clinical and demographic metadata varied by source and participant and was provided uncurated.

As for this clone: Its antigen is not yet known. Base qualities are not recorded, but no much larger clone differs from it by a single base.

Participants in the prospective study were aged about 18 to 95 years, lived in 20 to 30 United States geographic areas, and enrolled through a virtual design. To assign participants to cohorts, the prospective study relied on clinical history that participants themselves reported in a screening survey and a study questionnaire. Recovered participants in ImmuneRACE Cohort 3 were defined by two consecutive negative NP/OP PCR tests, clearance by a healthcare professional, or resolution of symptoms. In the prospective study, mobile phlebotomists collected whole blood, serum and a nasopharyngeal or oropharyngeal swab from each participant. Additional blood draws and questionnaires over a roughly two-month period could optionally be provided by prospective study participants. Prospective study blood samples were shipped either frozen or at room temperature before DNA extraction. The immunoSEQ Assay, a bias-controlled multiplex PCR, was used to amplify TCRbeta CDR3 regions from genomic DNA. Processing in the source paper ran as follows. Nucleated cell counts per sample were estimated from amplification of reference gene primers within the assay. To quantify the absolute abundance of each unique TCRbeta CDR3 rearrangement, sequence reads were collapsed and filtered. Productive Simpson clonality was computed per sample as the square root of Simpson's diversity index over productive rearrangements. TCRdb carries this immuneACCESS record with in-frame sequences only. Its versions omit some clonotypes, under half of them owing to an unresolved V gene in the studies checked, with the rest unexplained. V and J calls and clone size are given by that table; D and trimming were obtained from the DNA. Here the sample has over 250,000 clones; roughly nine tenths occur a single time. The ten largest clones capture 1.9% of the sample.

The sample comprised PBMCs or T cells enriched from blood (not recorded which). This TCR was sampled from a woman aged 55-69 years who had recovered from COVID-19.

CDR3 loop: CASSYDLGSYNEQFF. The DNA reads as follows: TGTGCCAGCAGTTACGACTTAGGCTCCTACAATGAGCAGTTCTTC. The V and J segments used are TRBV6-5 and TRBJ2-1; confidence is insufficient to name the D gene. The CDR3 numbers 15 residues from cysteine through phenylalanine. Of all the DNA, just the CDR3 is kept, 45 bases in frame from base 1. V sheds 2 bases and J sheds 0 bases, leaving 8 bases between their ends. Sequences MNHEY (CDR1) and SVGAGI (CDR2) are obtained from the germline V gene.